This T cell receptor (beta chain) appears in the sequencing data of a study of regulatory T cells in long-lasting Graves disease (dated by TCRdb to about 2021). Turning to the overall study: Persistent Graves' disease meant more than 5 years of antithyroid drug treatment with TSH receptor autoantibodies that stayed positive. Persistent Graves' disease patients were compared with newly diagnosed Graves' disease patients by peripheral blood TCR sequencing and RNA sequencing. Antithyroid drugs had been taken for about 9.7 years on average by persistent Graves' disease patients in the clinical cohort. A total of approximately 35 samples were covered by TCR sequencing, comprising some 13 persistent and around 20 newly diagnosed Graves' disease patients. The study was registered as a clinical trial and conducted in China.

This clonotype has a count of ten or more. It lacks a known antigen. One base away there is no much larger clone; base qualities are not given. The time point label on this specimen signifies: persistent/refractory GD, antithyroid drugs over 5 years with positive TRAb. RNA was extracted from PBMCs in TRIzol for both TCR sequencing and RNA sequencing. The diagnosis of Graves' disease followed American Thyroid Association guidelines. Patients for the study were recruited at an endocrinology department in Xi'an, China. Each patient gave about 8.1 milliliters of peripheral blood, collected in an EDTA anticoagulant tube. Ficoll Paque Plus density gradient separation was used to isolate PBMCs, and no further T cell sorting was done. An Agilent 2100 Bioanalyzer and agarose gel were used to check RNA quality, and a NanoDrop 2000 was used to measure RNA concentration. Library construction relied on multiplex PCR. Instrument used: Illumina HiSeq 4000. CDR3 regions were amplified by Arm-PCR with iRepertoire HTBI primers to construct TCR beta libraries. Before sequencing, the PCR products went through gel purification. Per the original workflow: Across samples, roughly 60 TRBV and 14 TRBJ segments were identified and used for gene usage analysis of CDR3 amino acid clonotypes. Filtered high-quality paired reads were merged into contigs using COPE and FqMerger. BLAST was used to align contigs to the IMGT TRBV, TRBD and TRBJ reference genes, and CDR3 was defined following IMGT. Any clonotype with a frequency above 0.1% was classified as a highly expanded clone. Shannon entropy served as the measure of repertoire diversity, while the Gini coefficient captured V-J evenness. A clonotype was considered public if more than one individual shared it. TCRdb trimmed public reads at Q25 via fastp, called clones via MiXCR and kept in-frame beta chains. Entries that share a CDR3 protein sequence are merged under the most common genes and DNA. These V and J calls are TCRdb output, not the study's own analysis. Counted in this sample were about 470,000 distinct CDR3 sequences; around a fifth of them appeared once. The ten largest clones take up 7% to 9% of the sample.

There are 9 amino acids in the CDR3, from cysteine to phenylalanine inclusive. Just CDR3 DNA is preserved here, 27 bases in frame from base 1. At the junction V is shortened by 5 bases and J by 13 bases, with 3 bases in between. CDR1 and CDR2 (MDHEN, SYDVKM) derive from the germline V gene. Study-wide findings and limitations: Sequencing and analysis were limited to the TCR beta chain. Because the primary lesion, thyroid tissue, could not be accessed, the study looked at peripheral blood alone. Persistent patients shared more public clonotypes among themselves (around 2,800) than newly diagnosed patients did (about 970). Compared with newly diagnosed patients, patients with persistent Graves' disease had lower TCR Shannon entropy and fewer highly expanded clones, which suggests clonal expansion. Preferential use of TRBV28, TRBJ1-2 and TRBJ2-5 was observed in persistent disease, whereas TRBV20-1 and TRBJ2-1 were favored in newly diagnosed disease. The authors noted that the small sample size was a limitation that may lower accuracy.

Sequencing used peripheral blood mononuclear cells (PBMCs), obtained when the disease was refractory, from a patient treated with antithyroid drugs. The chain couples TRBV28 to TRBJ1-6; the D gene assignment is ambiguous. This TCR came from a female donor with Graves disease. The CDR3: CASSPPLHF. The DNA sequence is as follows: TGTGCCAGCAGTCCGCCCCTCCACTTT.